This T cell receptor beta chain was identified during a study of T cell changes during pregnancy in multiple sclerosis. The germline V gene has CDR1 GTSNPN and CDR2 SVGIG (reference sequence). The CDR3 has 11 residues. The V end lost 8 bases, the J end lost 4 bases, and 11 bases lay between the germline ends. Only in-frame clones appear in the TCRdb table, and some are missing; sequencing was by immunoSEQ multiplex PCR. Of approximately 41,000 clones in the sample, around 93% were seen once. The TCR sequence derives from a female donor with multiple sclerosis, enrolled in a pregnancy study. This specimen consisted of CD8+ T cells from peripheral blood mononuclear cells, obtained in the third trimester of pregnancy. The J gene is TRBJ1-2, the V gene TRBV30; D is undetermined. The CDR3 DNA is TGTGCCCAAACGGGGTTCTATGGCTACACCTTC. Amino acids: CAQTGFYGYTF. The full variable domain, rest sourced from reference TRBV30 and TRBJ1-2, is SQTIHQWPATLVQPVGSPLSLECTVEGTSNPNLYWYRQAAGRGLQLLFYSVGIGQISSEVPQNLSASRPQDRQFILSSKKLLLSDSGFYLCAQTGFYGYTFGSGTRLTVV.